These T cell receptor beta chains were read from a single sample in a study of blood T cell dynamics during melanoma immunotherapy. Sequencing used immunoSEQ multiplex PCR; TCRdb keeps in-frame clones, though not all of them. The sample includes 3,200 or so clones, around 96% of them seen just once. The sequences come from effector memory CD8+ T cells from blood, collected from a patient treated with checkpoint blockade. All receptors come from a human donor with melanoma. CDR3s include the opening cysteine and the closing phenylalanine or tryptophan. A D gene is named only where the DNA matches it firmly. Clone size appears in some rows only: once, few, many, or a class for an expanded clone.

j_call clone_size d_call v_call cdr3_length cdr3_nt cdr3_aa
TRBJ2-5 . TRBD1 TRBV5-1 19 TGCGCCAGCAGCCCCGGTGGGACAGGGAGGTTGGGGCACCAAGAGACCCAGTACTTC CASSPGGTGRLGHQETQYF
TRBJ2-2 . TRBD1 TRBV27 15 TGTGCCAGCAGTATAGGACAGGCGATCACCGGGGAGCTGTTTTTT CASSIGQAITGELFF
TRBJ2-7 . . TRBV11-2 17 TGTGCCAGCAGCTTCTGGAAGAGGGTTGAGGGGCCCTACGAGCAGTACTTC CASSFWKRVEGPYEQYF
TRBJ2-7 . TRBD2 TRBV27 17 TGTGCCAGCAGTTTATCTCTAGCACCGGGGGGGCTGTACGAGCAGTACTTC CASSLSLAPGGLYEQYF
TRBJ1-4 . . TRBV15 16 TGTGCCACCAGCGGCGGAGTCCAGGGATATAATGAAAAACTGTTTTTT CATSGGVQGYNEKLFF
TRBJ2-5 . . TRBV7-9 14 TGTGCCAGCAGCTTACCACTTCCTGGGGAGACCCAGTACTTC CASSLPLPGETQYF
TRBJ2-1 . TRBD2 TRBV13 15 TGTGCCAGCAGCGGGACTAGCGGGACCCCATTTGAGCAGTTCTTC CASSGTSGTPFEQFF
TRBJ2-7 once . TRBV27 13 TGTGCCAGCAGCGTCAAGGTTTACTACGAGCAGTACTTC CASSVKVYYEQYF
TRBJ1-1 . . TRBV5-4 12 TGTGCCAGCAGGGCCGGAACCACTGAAGCTTTCTTT CASRAGTTEAFF
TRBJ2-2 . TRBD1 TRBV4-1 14 TGCGCCAGCAGCCGCGGACAGGGTACCGGGGAGCTGTTTTTT CASSRGQGTGELFF
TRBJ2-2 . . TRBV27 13 TGTGCCAGCAGTATAGGGGGGACCGGGGAGCTGTTTTTT CASSIGGTGELFF
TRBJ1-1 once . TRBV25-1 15 TGTGCCAGCAGTGAAACCAGGGATATGAACACTGAAGCTTTCTTT CASSETRDMNTEAFF
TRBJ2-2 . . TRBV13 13 TGTGCCAGCAGCTTAGAAAACACCGGGGAGCTGTTTTTT CASSLENTGELFF
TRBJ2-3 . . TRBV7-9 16 TGTGCCAGCAGCTTAGTGGCAGGGGCTCCCGCAGATACGCAGTATTTT CASSLVAGAPADTQYF
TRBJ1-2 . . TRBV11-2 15 TGTGCCAGCAGCTTAGTAAACAGGGCGGACTATGGCTACACCTTC CASSLVNRADYGYTF
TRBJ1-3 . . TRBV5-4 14 TGTGCCAGCAGCTTGTCAGGGACAGGAAACACCATATATTTT CASSLSGTGNTIYF
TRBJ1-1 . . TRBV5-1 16 TGCGCCAGCAGCTTGGTGACCAATGGAAGGGACACTGAAGCTTTCTTT CASSLVTNGRDTEAFF
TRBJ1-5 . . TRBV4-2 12 TGTGCCAGCAGCCAGGCGAAGGGACCCCAGCATTTT CASSQAKGPQHF
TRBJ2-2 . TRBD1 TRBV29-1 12 TGCAGCGCCAGACAGGGTACCGGGGAGCTGTTTTTT CSARQGTGELFF
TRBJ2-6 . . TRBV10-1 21 TGCGCCAGCAGTGAAGTTGGGGGGTTTGGGGAGCCTAAATCTGGGGCCAACGTCCTGACTTTC CASSEVGGFGEPKSGANVLTF
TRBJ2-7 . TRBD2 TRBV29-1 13 TGCTGCATAACGGGGGGGGACTCCTACGAGCAGTACTTC CCITGGDSYEQYF
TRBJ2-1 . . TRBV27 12 TGTGCCAGCAGTGTAGGGAGCAATGAGCAGTTCTTC CASSVGSNEQFF
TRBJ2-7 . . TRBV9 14 TGTGCCAGCAGCGTAGCTGGGTTATTGACCGAGCAGTACTTC CASSVAGLLTEQYF
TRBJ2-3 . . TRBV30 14 TGTGCCTGGAGTCGCGGTAGCTTCGCAGATACGCAGTATTTT CAWSRGSFADTQYF
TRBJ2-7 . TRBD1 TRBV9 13 TGTGCCAGCAGCGAAACAGGGGTCTACGAGCAGTACTTC CASSETGVYEQYF
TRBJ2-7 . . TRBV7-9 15 TGTGCCAGCAGGGGTGGGGACACCATGCCTAACGAGCAGTACTTC CASRGGDTMPNEQYF
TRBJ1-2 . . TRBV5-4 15 TGTGCCAGCTTATGCCACCCAGGAAAGACCTATGGCTACACCTTC CASLCHPGKTYGYTF
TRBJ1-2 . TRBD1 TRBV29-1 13 TGCAGCGTTCTGACAGGGGTTAACTATGGCTACACCTTC CSVLTGVNYGYTF
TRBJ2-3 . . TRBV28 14 TGTGCCAGCACCCCGACGGTGGGCACAGATACGCAGTATTTT CASTPTVGTDTQYF
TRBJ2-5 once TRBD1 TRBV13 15 TGTGCCAGCAGCTTTCGGACAGGGATACGGGAGACCCAGTACTTC CASSFRTGIRETQYF
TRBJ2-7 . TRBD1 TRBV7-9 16 TGTGCCAGCAGCTGGGGACAGGGCCTGAGCTCCTACGAGCAGTACTTC CASSWGQGLSSYEQYF
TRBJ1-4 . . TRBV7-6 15 TGTGCCAGCAGCCCCGCGCTCCGCACTAATGAAAAACTGTTTTTT CASSPALRTNEKLFF
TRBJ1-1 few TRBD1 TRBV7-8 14 TGTGCCAGCAGCTTAGGGACAGGGAACACTGAAGCTTTCTTT CASSLGTGNTEAFF
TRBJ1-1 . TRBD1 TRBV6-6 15 TGTGCCAGCAGTTGGGGACAGGGGGCGGGGGGTGAAGCTTTCTTT CASSWGQGAGGEAFF
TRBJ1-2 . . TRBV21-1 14 TGTGCCAGCAGCAAAGTGGTTACAGTTTATGGCTACACCTTC CASSKVVTVYGYTF
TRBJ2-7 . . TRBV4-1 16 TGCGCCAGCAGCCAAGATGTGGGGGGGGGCAGAGGAGAGCAGTACTTC CASSQDVGGGRGEQYF
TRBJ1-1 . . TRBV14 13 TGTGCCACCTCCGCCAACTCGGGTGCTGAAGCTTTCTTT CATSANSGAEAFF
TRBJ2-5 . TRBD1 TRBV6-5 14 TGTGCCAGCAGTTACTGGGACAGCCAAGAGACCCAGTACTTC CASSYWDSQETQYF
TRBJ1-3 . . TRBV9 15 TGTGCCAGCAGCGTGGAGGGGGTCGTTGGAAACACCATATATTTT CASSVEGVVGNTIYF
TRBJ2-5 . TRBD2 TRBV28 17 TGTGCCAGCACCGCGGGACTAGCGGGAGGGCAGGTGGAGACCCAGTACTTC CASTAGLAGGQVETQYF
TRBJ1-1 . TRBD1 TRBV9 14 TGTGCCAGCAGCGTAGCGAACAGGGGAGCTGAAGCTTTCTTT CASSVANRGAEAFF
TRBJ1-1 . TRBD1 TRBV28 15 TGTGCCAGCAGTTTCGGGGACAGGGGGAACACTGAAGCTTTCTTT CASSFGDRGNTEAFF
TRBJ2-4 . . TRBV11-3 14 TGTGCCGCCAGGGGACGGCTAGCCAAAAACATTCAGTACTTC CAARGRLAKNIQYF
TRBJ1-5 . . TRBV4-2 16 TGTGCCAGCAGCCAATTTTTCGCCGACGGGCTTCAGCCCCAGCATTTT CASSQFFADGLQPQHF
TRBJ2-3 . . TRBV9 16 TGTGCCAGCAGCGTAAGTCCGGGTGGGCGCACAGATACGCAGTATTTT CASSVSPGGRTDTQYF
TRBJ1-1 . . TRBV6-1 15 TGTGCCAGCAGTGAATACAGGACTATGAACACTGAAGCTTTCTTT CASSEYRTMNTEAFF
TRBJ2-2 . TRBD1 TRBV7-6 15 TGTGCCAGCAGCTTCGGACAGGGGAGTACCGGGGAGCTGTTTTTT CASSFGQGSTGELFF
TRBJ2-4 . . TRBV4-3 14 TGCGCCAGCAGCCAAGAGTTAGGGACCAAACTTCAGTACTTC CASSQELGTKLQYF
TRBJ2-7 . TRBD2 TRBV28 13 TGTGCCAGCACTCGGGGGGGAGTTTACGAGCAGTACTTC CASTRGGVYEQYF
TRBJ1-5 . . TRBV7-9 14 TGTGCCAGCAGCGCAGGTGGCGGGGATCAGCCCCAGCATTTT CASSAGGGDQPQHF
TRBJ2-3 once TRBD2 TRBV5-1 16 TGCGCCAGCAGCTTGGAAAACGGGGGGGCCGCAGATACGCAGTATTTT CASSLENGGAADTQYF